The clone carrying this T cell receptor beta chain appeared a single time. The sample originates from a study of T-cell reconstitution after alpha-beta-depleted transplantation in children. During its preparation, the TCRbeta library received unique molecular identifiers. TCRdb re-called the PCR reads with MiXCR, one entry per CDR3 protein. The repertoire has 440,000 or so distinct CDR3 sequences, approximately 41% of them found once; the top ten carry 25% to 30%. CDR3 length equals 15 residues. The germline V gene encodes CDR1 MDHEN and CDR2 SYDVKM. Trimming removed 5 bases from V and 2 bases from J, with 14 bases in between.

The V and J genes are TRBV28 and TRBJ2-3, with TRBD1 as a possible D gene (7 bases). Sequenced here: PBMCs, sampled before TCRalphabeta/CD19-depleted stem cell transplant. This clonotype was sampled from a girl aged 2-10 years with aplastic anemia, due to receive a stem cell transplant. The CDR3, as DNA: TGTGCCAGCAGTCCCGGACAGGACTACACAGATACGCAGTATTTT. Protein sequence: CASSPGQDYTDTQYF.